Sequencing of this TCR beta chain was carried out in a study of shared clonotypes between healthy human individuals. As regards this clone: Its antigen remains unknown.

General study results and limits: Even with large depth, rarefaction showed that sorted-subset sequencing was incomplete. The genetic and exposure-history diversity represented was limited by few donors.

Trimming left V 7 bases short and J 2 bases short, with 7 bases between. CDR1 is MDHEN and CDR2 is SYDVKM in the germline V gene. CDR3 length: 12 amino acids. Clones were read by immunoSEQ multiplex PCR, and TCRdb kept only the in-frame ones, dropping some. Among 2 million to 3 million clones, more than 85% were seen once, and the ten largest hold approximately 0.37%. This chain joins TRBV28 and TRBJ2-3; no reliable D call. The source is a man younger than 30 in good health. Some clones in this sample may be carry-over from other donors' samples. The sequenced sample was naive CD4+ T cells from PBMCs. Subset given: CD45RA+ positively selected. The CDR3 coding sequence is TGTGCCAGCAAGGCCCCCACAGATACGCAGTATTTT. Protein product: CASKAPTDTQYF.